What follows are 10 T cell receptor beta chains derived from one specimen sequenced in a study of neurological immune-mediated disorders. TCRdb re-called the 5' RACE reads with MiXCR, one entry per CDR3 protein. The sample consists of around 26,000 distinct CDR3 sequences, about 3.5% of them appearing once. Sequencing used PBMCs. All receptors derive from a woman aged 25 to 45 with multiple sclerosis.

The sample holds many counts of this clonotype. This rearrangement joins TRBV5-1 to TRBJ2-7; 10 bases are a match to TRBD1. CDR1 and CDR2 from the germline V gene are SGHRS and YFSETQ. The CDR3 extends over 15 amino acids. Germline trimming cut 3 bases from V and 2 bases from J; bases unmatched to any gene: 5. The CDR3 DNA reads TGCGCCAGCAGCTCGGGACAGGGGACGACCTACGAGCAGTACTTC. This gives the protein CASSSGQGTTYEQYF.

At least ten counts were recorded for this clonotype. A read error may produce the germline difference seen at one junction end. The rearrangement uses TRBV7-2 and TRBJ2-1; D is perhaps TRBD1 (6 bases). CDR1 SGHTA and CDR2 FQGNSA come from the germline V gene. The CDR3 is made up of 12 amino acids. This chain's CDR3 is CASSLAPGTNLF. CDR3 DNA: TGTGCCAGCAGCTTAGCGCCCGGGACAAATCTCTTC. The full variable domain, its missing parts supplied by reference TRBV7-2 and TRBJ2-1, is GAGVSQSPSNKVTEKGKDVELRCDPISGHTALYWYRQSLGQGLEFLIYFQGNSAPDKSGLPSDRFSAERTGGSVSTLTIQRTQQEDSAVYLCASSLAPGTNLFGPGTRLTVL.

This clonotype is medium-sized by share. The V gene is TRBV5-1, the J gene TRBJ1-1, with D uncertain. Germline CDR1 SGHRS, CDR2 YFSETQ. With 4 bases removed from V and 5 bases from J, the gap between germline ends came to 9 bases. This CDR3 has 12 residues. The CDR3 region is CASSVGRTEAFF. The CDR3, as DNA: TGCGCCAGCAGCGTCGGGAGGACTGAAGCTTTCTTT.

This clonotype showed up many times. The chain recombines TRBV10-3 with TRBJ2-3; D might be TRBD2 (5 bases). The CDR3 sequence is 13 residues long. Germline V gene data show CDR1 as ENHRY and CDR2 as SYGVKD. V was cut by 10 bases and J by 2 bases, with 13 bases left in between. The CDR3 is CATKEGATDTQYF. The CDR3 nucleotides are TGTGCCACCAAAGAGGGAGCCACAGATACGCAGTATTTT.

The table lists this clonotype with many counts. The V gene is TRBV20-1, the J gene TRBJ2-1; TRBD1 agrees at 7 bases. The CDR3 totals 14 residues. Germline assignment: CDR1 DFQATT and CDR2 SNEGSKA (reference sequence). V shed 5 bases, J shed 5 bases, and the junction held 9 bases outside the gene matches. CDR3 sequence reads: CSAPRQGVDNEQFF. CDR3 bases: TGCAGTGCTCCTCGCCAGGGGGTAGACAATGAGCAGTTCTTC.

This clonotype came up many times. The J gene is TRBJ2-1, the V gene TRBV3-1; 9 bases align to TRBD2. With V trimmed by 4 bases and J by 3 bases, 1 base remained unmatched. The CDR3 runs to 14 residues. In germline, CDR1 is LGHDT, CDR2 YNNKEL (reference sequence). In DNA, the CDR3 is TGTGCCAGCAGCCTACTAGCGGGCTACAATGAGCAGTTCTTC. Translating it yields CASSLLAGYNEQFF.

This clonotype was observed many times. The chain couples TRBV20-1 to TRBJ2-1; D perhaps matches TRBD2 (6 bases). Trimming removed 6 bases from V and 5 bases from J, with 20 bases in between. Germline assignment: CDR1 DFQATT and CDR2 SNEGSKA (reference sequence). This CDR3 spans 15 amino acids. The CDR3 sequence is CSANMVAGRNNEQFF. CDR3 in DNA: TGCAGTGCCAACATGGTCGCCGGGAGAAACAATGAGCAGTTCTTC.

This chain joins TRBV7-9 and TRBJ2-3, with 7 bases fitting TRBD2. Germline loops: CDR1 SEHNR, CDR2 FQNEAQ (reference sequence). The V segment lost 6 bases and the J segment 4 bases; nucleotides outside the gene matches: 7. The CDR3 is 14 amino acids. In DNA, the CDR3 is TGTGCCAGCAGGGAGCGGGGACCAGCAGATACGCAGTATTTT. This encodes CASRERGPADTQYF.

This clonotype has at least ten counts. V is TRBV20-1 and J is TRBJ2-5; 8 positions agree with TRBD1. Trimming at V came to 3 bases and at J to 4 bases, leaving 4 bases not matched to a gene. This CDR3 spans 13 amino acids. From germline, CDR1 is DFQATT and CDR2 SNEGSKA (reference sequence). CDR3 loop: CSASSGGLETQYF. The DNA of the CDR3 is TGCAGTGCTAGTTCAGGGGGCTTAGAGACCCAGTACTTC.

Many counts were recorded for this clonotype. V is TRBV19 and J is TRBJ1-1, with a tentative D call TRBD1 (5 bases). V gave up 5 bases and J gave up 4 bases, with 8 bases separating them. CDR3 length equals 12 residues. Germline V lookup: CDR1 LNHDA, CDR2 SQIVND (reference sequence). The CDR3 DNA reads as TGTGCCAGTAGTTGGGGCGGCACTGAAGCTTTCTTT. Translation: CASSWGGTEAFF.